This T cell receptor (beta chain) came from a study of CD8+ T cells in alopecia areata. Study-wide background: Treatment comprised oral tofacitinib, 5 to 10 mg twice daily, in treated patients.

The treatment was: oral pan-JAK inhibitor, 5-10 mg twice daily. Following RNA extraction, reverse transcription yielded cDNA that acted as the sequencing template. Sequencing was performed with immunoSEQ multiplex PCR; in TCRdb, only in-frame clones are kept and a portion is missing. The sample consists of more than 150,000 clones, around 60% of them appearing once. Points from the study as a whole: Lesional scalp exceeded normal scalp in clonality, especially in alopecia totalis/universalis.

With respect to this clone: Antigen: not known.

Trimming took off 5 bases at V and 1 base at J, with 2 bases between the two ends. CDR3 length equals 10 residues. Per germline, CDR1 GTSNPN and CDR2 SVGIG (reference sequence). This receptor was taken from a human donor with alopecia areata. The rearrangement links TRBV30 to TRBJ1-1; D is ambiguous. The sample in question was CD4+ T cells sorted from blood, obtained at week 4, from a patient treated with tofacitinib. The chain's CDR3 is CAWWNTEAFF. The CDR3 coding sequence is TGTGCCTGGTGGAACACTGAAGCTTTCTTT. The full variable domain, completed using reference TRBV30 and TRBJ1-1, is SQTIHQWPATLVQPVGSPLSLECTVEGTSNPNLYWYRQAAGRGLQLLFYSVGIGQISSEVPQNLSASRPQDRQFILSSKKLLLSDSGFYLCAWWNTEAFFGQGTRLTVV.